These 6 T cell receptor beta chains share one sample of origin, sequenced in a study of cytomegalovirus exposure and HLA in healthy donors. It was with 60 Vbeta and 13 Jbeta primers that the PCR ran. Sequencing was performed with immunoSEQ multiplex PCR; in TCRdb, only in-frame clones are kept and a portion is missing. The table includes fewer than 200,000 clones, 80% detected once. Sequenced: PBMCs. These receptor sequences come from a man in his forties in good health and CMV-seronegative.

This clone showed up just a few times. The V and J genes are TRBV10-1 and TRBJ2-3; 13 nucleotides align to TRBD2. Per germline, CDR1 WNHNN and CDR2 SYGVQD (reference sequence). Trimming at V came to 4 bases and at J to 1 base, leaving 2 bases not matched to a gene. The CDR3 contains 16 residues. The CDR3 loop reads CASSGGTSGGTDTQYF. The CDR3 coding sequence is TGCGCCAGCAGTGGCGGGACTAGCGGGGGCACAGATACGCAGTATTTT.

This chain uses TRBV9 with TRBJ2-1, with D tentatively TRBD1 (5 bases). CDR3 length: 16 residues. Trimming shortened V by 4 bases and J by 0 bases, and 14 bases separated the two germline ends. From germline, CDR1 is SGDLS and CDR2 YYNGEE. The CDR3 DNA reads as TGTGCCAGCAGCAACCAAGGTAGGGGCTCCTACAATGAGCAGTTCTTC. Translating gives CASSNQGRGSYNEQFF.

With regard to this clone: Its ends do not fully match the called genes, so a read error is possible. The chain is built from TRBV29-1 and TRBJ2-7, with 7 bases that match TRBD1. Germline V gene data show CDR1 as SQVTM and CDR2 as ANQGSEA. The CDR3 length is 14 residues. The CDR3 DNA is TGCAGCGCTGAAGGGGGCGTCAGCTCCTACGAGCAGTACTTC. Amino acid sequence: CSAEGGVSSYEQYF.

The chain uses TRBV12-5 and TRBJ2-1; 9 bases are a match to TRBD2. With 5 bases clipped from V and 9 bases from J, the junction kept 11 bases outside the gene matches. This CDR3 comprises 15 residues. Per germline, CDR1 LGHNT and CDR2 FRNRAP. CDR3 bases: TGTGCTAGTGGTGTCTGGCTAGCGGGAACAATTGAGCAGTTCTTC. Protein sequence: CASGVWLAGTIEQFF.

The chain joins TRBV18 to TRBJ1-5, with D perhaps TRBD1 (5 bases). The V gene's germline CDR1 is KGHSH and CDR2 LQKENI. V gave up 2 bases and J gave up 7 bases, with 12 bases separating them. The CDR3 is 14 residues long. The CDR3 coding sequence is TGTGCCAGCTCACCATCTTCACAGGCGCAGCCCCAGCATTTT. Its protein is CASSPSSQAQPQHF.

The genes are TRBV5-1 and TRBJ2-1, with D tentatively TRBD2 (6 bases). The CDR3 spans 15 residues. Germline lookup yields CDR1 SGHRS and CDR2 YFSETQ. The germline V and J ends were trimmed by 3 bases and 5 bases, with 15 bases remaining between them. This CDR3 reads CASSSSPGAHNEQFF. CDR3 DNA: TGCGCCAGCAGCTCGTCGCCGGGAGCTCACAATGAGCAGTTCTTC.